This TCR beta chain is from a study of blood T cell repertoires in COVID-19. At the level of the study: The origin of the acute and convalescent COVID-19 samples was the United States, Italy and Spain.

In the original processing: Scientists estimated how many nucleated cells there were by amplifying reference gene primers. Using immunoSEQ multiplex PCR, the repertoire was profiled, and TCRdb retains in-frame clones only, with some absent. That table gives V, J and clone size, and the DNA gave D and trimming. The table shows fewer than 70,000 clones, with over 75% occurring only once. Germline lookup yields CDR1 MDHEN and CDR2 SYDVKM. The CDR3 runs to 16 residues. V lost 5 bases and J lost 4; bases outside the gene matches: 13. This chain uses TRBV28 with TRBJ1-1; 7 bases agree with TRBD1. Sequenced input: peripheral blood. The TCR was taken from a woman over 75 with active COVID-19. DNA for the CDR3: TGTGCCAGCAGTGACGTTCAGGGGGACCCGCGCACTGAAGCTTTCTTT. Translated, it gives CASSDVQGDPRTEAFF.